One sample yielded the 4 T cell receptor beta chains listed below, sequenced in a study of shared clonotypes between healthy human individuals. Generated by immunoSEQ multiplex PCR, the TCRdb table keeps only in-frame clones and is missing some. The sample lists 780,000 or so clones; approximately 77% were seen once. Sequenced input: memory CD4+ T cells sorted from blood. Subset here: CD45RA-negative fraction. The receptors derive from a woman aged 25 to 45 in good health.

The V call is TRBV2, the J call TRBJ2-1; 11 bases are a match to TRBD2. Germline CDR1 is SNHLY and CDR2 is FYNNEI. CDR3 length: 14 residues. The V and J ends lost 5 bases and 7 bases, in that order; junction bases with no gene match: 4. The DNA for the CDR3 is TGTGCCAGCAGTACGGGACTAGCGGAGAATGAGCAGTTCTTC. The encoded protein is CASSTGLAENEQFF.

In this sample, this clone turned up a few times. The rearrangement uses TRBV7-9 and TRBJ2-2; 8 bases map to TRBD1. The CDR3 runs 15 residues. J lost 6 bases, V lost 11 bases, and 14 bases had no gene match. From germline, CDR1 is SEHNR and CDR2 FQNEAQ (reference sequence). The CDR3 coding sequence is TGTGCCGGACAGGGAAGTGTTCTGAGGGCCGGGGAGCTGTTTTTT. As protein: CAGQGSVLRAGELFF.

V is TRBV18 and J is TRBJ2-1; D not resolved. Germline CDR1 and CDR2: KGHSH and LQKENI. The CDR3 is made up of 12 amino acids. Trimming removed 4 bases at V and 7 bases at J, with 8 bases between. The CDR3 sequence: CASSRVRNEQFF. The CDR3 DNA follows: TGTGCCAGCTCACGCGTGCGGAATGAGCAGTTCTTC.

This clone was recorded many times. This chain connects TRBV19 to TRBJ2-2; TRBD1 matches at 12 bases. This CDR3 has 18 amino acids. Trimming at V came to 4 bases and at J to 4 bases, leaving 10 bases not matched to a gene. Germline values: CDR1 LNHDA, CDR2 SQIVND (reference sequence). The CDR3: CASSTTGQGAPGTGELFF. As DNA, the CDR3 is TGTGCCAGTAGTACCACGGGACAGGGGGCGCCGGGCACCGGGGAGCTGTTTTTT. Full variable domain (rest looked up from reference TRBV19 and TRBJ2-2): DGGITQSPKYLFRKEGQNVTLSCEQNLNHDAMYWYRQDPGQGLRLIYYSQIVNDFQKGDIAEGYSVSREKKESFPLTVTSAQKNPTAFYLCASSTTGQGAPGTGELFFGEGSRLTVL.